The 23 T cell receptor beta chains presented below share a single source sample, sequenced in a study of molecular identifiers for immune sequencing clone quantification. Each CDR3 protein gets one entry after TCRdb re-called the PCR reads with MiXCR. The table shows 250,000 to 350,000 distinct CDR3 sequences, with around 21% occurring only once. The sequencing sample was made of naive CD8+ T cells from blood, with Jurkat cell RNA spiked in. Described subset: FACS-sorted CD8+CD4-CCR7+CD45RA+ naive T cells. The receptors derive from a human donor in good health. Some libraries in this study had Jurkat cell RNA spiked in.

There are many counts of this clonotype. The junction departs from germline at one end; a sequencing error may be responsible. The chain joins TRBV6-6 to TRBJ1-2; D ambiguous. This CDR3 region has 11 residues. Per the germline V gene, CDR1 is MNHNY and CDR2 is SVGAGI (reference sequence). This CDR3 reads CASSYYYGYTF. The CDR3 DNA sequence: TGTGCCAGCAGCTACTACTATGGCTACACCTTC.

This chain uses TRBV20-1 with TRBJ2-5; a weak D match, TRBD2 (5 bases). Germline values: CDR1 DFQATT, CDR2 SNEGSKA (reference sequence). V shed 5 bases and J shed 4 bases, with 11 bases lying between them. The CDR3 runs to 12 residues. In DNA, the CDR3 is TGCAGTGCTCGTAGCGATGGAGAGACCCAGTACTTC. It is translated as CSARSDGETQYF.

This clonotype was counted ten times or more. This chain links TRBV28 with TRBJ2-7; 12 bases agree with TRBD2. Per the germline V gene, CDR1 is MDHEN and CDR2 is SYDVKM. V trimming: 5 bases; J trimming: 5 bases; junction bases outside the gene matches: 7. The CDR3 sequence is 15 residues long. CDR3 DNA: TGTGCCAGCAGTAGACTAGCGGGAGTTCCCCACGAGCAGTACTTC. Translation gives CASSRLAGVPHEQYF.

V and J are TRBV27 and TRBJ2-3, with a weak D call TRBD2 (6 bases). V lost 5 bases and J 5 bases, leaving 29 bases between the germline ends. The CDR3 length is 19 residues. Germline lookup yields CDR1 MNHEY and CDR2 SMNVEV (reference sequence). In DNA form, the CDR3 reads TGTGCCAGCAGTCCAAAAGAGACTGGGTGGGGGGAGGATGAAGATACGCAGTATTTT. Translating it yields CASSPKETGWGEDEDTQYF.

This clonotype was picked up many times. The chain carries TRBV4-1 and TRBJ2-1, with 12 bases lining up with TRBD2. The germline V gene encodes CDR1 MGHRA and CDR2 YSYEKL. The CDR3 consists of 15 residues. The V segment lost 6 bases and the J segment 2 bases; nucleotides outside the gene matches: 2. CDR3 protein: CASSRTSGAYNEQFF. CDR3 coding DNA: TGCGCCAGCAGTCGGACTAGCGGGGCCTACAATGAGCAGTTCTTC.

Many counts were recorded for this clonotype. The rearrangement uses TRBV27 and TRBJ1-1; 7 bases match TRBD1. Trimming took 7 bases from V and 6 from J; bases not matched to a gene: 8. Per the germline V gene, CDR1 is MNHEY and CDR2 is SMNVEV (reference sequence). The CDR3 extends over 13 amino acids. Written as DNA, the CDR3 is TGTGCCAGCAAACCGACAGGGCTCTCTGAAGCTTTCTTT. Encoded protein: CASKPTGLSEAFF.

This clonotype was recorded many times. The genes are TRBV28 and TRBJ2-4; no clear D. V lost 6 bases and J lost 0, with 12 bases in between. CDR1 is MDHEN and CDR2 is SYDVKM in the germline V gene. CDR3 length equals 15 residues. CDR3 loop: CASSPQQLAKNIQYF. The CDR3 DNA reads TGTGCCAGCAGCCCCCAGCAGTTAGCCAAAAACATTCAGTACTTC. Drawing the rest from reference TRBV28 and TRBJ2-4, the complete variable domain is DVKVTQSSRYLVKRTGEKVFLECVQDMDHENMFWYRQDPGLGLRLIYFSYDVKMKEKGDIPEGYSVSREKKERFSLILESASTNQTSMYLCASSPQQLAKNIQYFGAGTRLSVL.

This clonotype was observed many times. The gene calls are TRBV7-9 and TRBJ2-1; D is possibly TRBD1 (5 bases). The V end was cut by 7 bases, the J end by 5 bases, with 18 bases between. This CDR3 has 15 residues. The germline V gene has CDR1 SEHNR and CDR2 FQNEAQ (reference sequence). As DNA, the CDR3 is TGTGCCAGCACCGAACAGGTCCGTAATCACAATGAGCAGTTCTTC. This gives the protein CASTEQVRNHNEQFF.

This clonotype came up many times. V usage is TRBV27 and J usage is TRBJ2-7; 9 nucleotides agree with TRBD1. The V and J ends lost 5 bases and 3 bases, in that order; junction bases with no gene match: 5. The germline V gene encodes CDR1 MNHEY and CDR2 SMNVEV (reference sequence). This CDR3 region has 14 residues. The DNA for the CDR3 is TGTGCCAGCAGTGCCGTGACAGGGGGCTACGAGCAGTACTTC. Amino acids: CASSAVTGGYEQYF.

This clonotype was found many times. The chain combines TRBV20-1 with TRBJ2-7; 8 bases are shared with TRBD1. Germline V gives CDR1 DFQATT, CDR2 SNEGSKA (reference sequence). Unmatched junction bases numbered 5, after V lost 5 bases and J lost 5 bases. This CDR3 region has 12 residues. CDR3 DNA sequence: TGCAGTGCTCCGGACAGGGAGGACGAGCAGTACTTC. Translation gives CSAPDREDEQYF.

This clonotype was picked up many times. V usage is TRBV3-1 and J usage is TRBJ2-7; D not certain. V was shortened by 0 bases and J by 6 bases, with 9 bases between the two germline ends. CDR1 and CDR2 from the germline V gene are LGHDT and YNNKEL (reference sequence). CDR3 length: 13 amino acids. CDR3 amino acids: CASSQEPDLEQYF. The DNA for the CDR3 is TGTGCCAGCAGCCAAGAGCCGGACCTCGAGCAGTACTTC.

This clonotype was observed many times. The chain is built from TRBV27 and TRBJ2-1, with D possibly TRBD1 on 5 matching bases. Germline CDR1 MNHEY, CDR2 SMNVEV (reference sequence). Trimming shortened V by 5 bases and J by 2 bases, and 13 bases separated the two germline ends. The CDR3 is 15 amino acids. CDR3 bases: TGTGCCAGCAGTCTCCAGACAGAAACCTACAATGAGCAGTTCTTC. As protein: CASSLQTETYNEQFF.

The chain joins TRBV21-1 to TRBJ2-3. TRBV21-1 is described as a pseudogene. The CDR3 has 19 residues. The CDR3 DNA reads TGTGCCAGCAGCAAAGATGGTCCAGAACTAACTTTTAGAACAGATACGCAGTATTTT. As protein: CASSKDGPELTFRTDTQYF.

A remark on this clonotype: Being one base from a much bigger clone, this may be a read error. The chain has TRBV5-1 and TRBJ2-7; D tentatively reads TRBD1 or TRBD2 (5 bases each). Germline CDR1 reads SGHRS; CDR2 reads YFSETQ. The CDR3 loop spans 16 amino acids. Between the trimmed V and J ends, which lost 4 bases and 2 bases, there was a span of 19 bases. The CDR3 DNA reads TGCGCCAGCAGCACCTTACCAAGGGACCCCACCTACGAGCAGTACTTC. It is translated as CASSTLPRDPTYEQYF.

This clonotype has only a few counts. This CDR3 fails to terminate in the conserved phenylalanine or tryptophan, so it likely reflects a read error. The V call is TRBV27, the J call TRBJ1-6; 7 nucleotides line up with TRBD1. The CDR3 spans 14 residues. The germline gives CDR1 MNHEY, CDR2 SMNVEV (reference sequence). Trimming cost V 6 bases and J 7 bases; bases outside gene matches: 6. CDR3 in DNA: TGTGCCAGCAGACTGACAGGGACCAATTCACCCCTCCACCTT. Encoded protein: CASRLTGTNSPLHL.

The rearrangement joins TRBV21-1 to TRBJ2-3; the table's TRBD1 call for D was not verified on the DNA. TRBV21-1 has pseudogene status. The CDR3 sequence is 18 residues long. The CDR3 DNA reads as TGTGCCAGCAGCAAAGAAGAACGGGGGGGGTTTGTATCAGATACGCAGTATTTT. This encodes CASSKEERGGFVSDTQYF.

This clonotype has just a few counts. The chain has TRBV6-2 or TRBV6-3 and TRBJ2-3; D is undetermined. The CDR3 loop spans 15 amino acids. The V and J ends lost 0 bases and 4 bases respectively, with 11 bases between them. Germline V gene data show CDR1 as MNHEY and CDR2 as SVGEGT. CDR3 sequence reads: CASSYSVDLADTQYF. CDR3 nucleotide sequence: TGTGCCAGCAGTTACTCGGTGGATTTAGCAGATACGCAGTATTTT.

This clonotype was picked up a small number of times. CDR3 DNA sequence: TGTGCCAGCTCACCACCGCTGAACAGGCCCTTCACCGGGGAGCTGTTTTTT. As protein: CASSPPLNRPFTGELFF. The chain has TRBV18 and TRBJ2-2; TRBD1 might be the D (5 bases). The germline CDR1 and CDR2 sequences are KGHSH and LQKENI. Trimming took 0 bases from V and 4 from J, leaving 15 bases between them. This CDR3 contains 17 residues.

With respect to this clonotype: Being one base from a much bigger clone, this may be a read error. This chain links TRBV7-9 with TRBJ2-4; 8 bases fit TRBD2. The length of the CDR3 is 18 residues. From germline, CDR1 is SEHNR and CDR2 FQNEAQ (reference sequence). After removal of 4 bases from V and 2 bases from J, the junction contained 13 bases not matched to a gene. The chain's CDR3 is CASSSLPAGEVTKNIQYF. CDR3 DNA: TGTGCCAGCAGCTCGTTACCAGCGGGAGAGGTAACCAAAAACATTCAGTACTTC.

This clonotype was observed at least ten times. V and J are TRBV4-3 and TRBJ2-7, with 10 bases identical to TRBD2. The CDR3 has 15 residues. Germline values: CDR1 LGHNA, CDR2 YSLEER. Trimming removed 4 bases from V and 4 bases from J; junction bases left unmatched: 7. This CDR3 reads CASSPGPSGGYEQYF. The DNA for the CDR3 is TGCGCCAGCAGCCCCGGTCCTAGCGGGGGATACGAGCAGTACTTC.

This clonotype was counted many times. The V gene is TRBV28, the J gene TRBJ1-2; 10 bases align to TRBD1. J gave up 5 bases and V 5 bases, and 11 bases lay outside the gene matches. CDR3 length equals 16 residues. The V gene's germline CDR1 is MDHEN and CDR2 SYDVKM. The chain's CDR3 is CASSADGTGEQYGYTF. CDR3 DNA: TGTGCCAGCAGTGCCGACGGGACAGGGGAGCAGTATGGCTACACCTTC.

This clonotype has a count of ten or more. The V call is TRBV7-2, the J call TRBJ2-3; TRBD2 aligns across 7 bases. Trimming removed 5 bases from V and 2 bases from J; junction bases left unmatched: 10. CDR3 length equals 16 residues. In germline, CDR1 is SGHTA, CDR2 FQGNSA. The DNA for the CDR3 is TGTGCCAGCAGCACGGGAGGAAAGCGGGACACAGATACGCAGTATTTT. Protein product: CASSTGGKRDTDTQYF.

The table lists this clonotype with many counts. V gene TRBV7-9 combines with J gene TRBJ2-3; D call uncertain. The CDR3 has 15 amino acids. Trimming left V 5 bases short and J 5 bases short, with 17 bases between. Germline assignment: CDR1 SEHNR and CDR2 FQNEAQ (reference sequence). CDR3 DNA: TGTGCCAGCAGCGCAACGGACGCTTTTGGAGATACGCAGTATTTT. Amino acids: CASSATDAFGDTQYF.